Below, 30 T cell receptor beta chains from the same sample are listed, as sequenced in a study of human T cells and chemical hapten exposure. One entry per CDR3 protein, called by TCRdb with MiXCR from the RACE reads. There are 380,000 or so distinct CDR3 sequences in the sample; about 4.4% occur only once, and approximately 2.5% lies in the top ten. The time point here: patch test 1, 2 weeks after DPC sensitization. Treatment defined: therapeutic diphenylcyclopropenone sensitization with weekly scalp DPC. The sample in question was whole blood, obtained in connection with sensitization to the hapten diphenylcyclopropenone (DPC). All receptors derive from a woman between 45 and 60 years old with alopecia areata. Some clones in this sample may be carry-over from other donors' samples.

This clonotype was seen more than once but under ten times. This chain links TRBV2 with TRBJ1-2; unclear D gene. Trimming shortened V by 10 bases and J by 3 bases, and 15 bases separated the two germline ends. This CDR3 has 13 residues. The germline CDR1 and CDR2 sequences are SNHLY and FYNNEI. The CDR3 reads CATQSDGDYGYTF. The CDR3 DNA follows: TGTGCCACCCAATCAGACGGAGACTATGGCTACACCTTC.

Remarks on this clonotype: Given a much more abundant clone one base away, this may be a read error. The rearrangement joins TRBV6-5 to TRBJ2-7; TRBD1 matches 10 bases. CDR3 size: 14 residues. Unmatched junction bases numbered 1, after V lost 2 bases and J lost 3 bases. Germline loops: CDR1 MNHEY, CDR2 SVGAGI. The CDR3 protein is CASSYGTGDYEQYF. The CDR3 DNA sequence: TGTGCCAGCAGTTACGGGACAGGGGACTACGAGCAGTACTTC.

Ten or more counts support this clonotype. V is TRBV18 and J is TRBJ2-3; no clear D. Trimming shortened V by 3 bases and J by 0 bases, and 10 bases separated the two germline ends. Germline CDR1 is KGHSH and CDR2 is LQKENI. This CDR3 contains 15 residues. In nucleotides, the CDR3 is TGTGCCAGCTCACCCGGACCCACTAGCACAGATACGCAGTATTTT. This sequence encodes CASSPGPTSTDTQYF. The full variable domain, rest sourced from reference TRBV18 and TRBJ2-3, is NAGVMQNPRHLVRRRGQEARLRCSPMKGHSHVYWYRQLPEEGLKFMVYLQKENIIDESGMPKERFSAEFPKEGPSILRIQQVVRGDSAAYFCASSPGPTSTDTQYFGPGTRLTVL.

This clonotype was picked up many times. The V and J genes are TRBV6-2 or TRBV6-3 and TRBJ2-1; 11 nucleotides agree with TRBD2. Germline V lookup: CDR1 MNHEY, CDR2 SVGEGT. The J segment lost 7 bases and the V segment lost 2 bases, leaving 7 bases of the junction unmatched. The CDR3 has 16 residues. As DNA, the CDR3 is TGTGCCAGCAGTTACCCACTAGCGGGAGTGGGTAATGAGCAGTTCTTC. Its protein product is CASSYPLAGVGNEQFF.

This clonotype has ten or more counts. The V gene is TRBV27, the J gene TRBJ2-7; D ambiguous. The CDR3 covers 14 residues. Germline V lookup: CDR1 MNHEY, CDR2 SMNVEV (reference sequence). V was pared by 5 bases and J by 2 bases, with 13 bases between. The CDR3 loop reads CASSRRSPTYEQYF. For the CDR3, the DNA is TGTGCCAGCAGTCGCCGAAGTCCTACCTACGAGCAGTACTTC.

This clonotype was found a few times. This chain connects TRBV29-1 to TRBJ1-2; D may be TRBD1 (6 bases). With 7 bases removed from V and 2 bases from J, the gap between germline ends came to 17 bases. CDR3 length: 14 residues. The germline gives CDR1 SQVTM, CDR2 ANQGSEA. The CDR3 loop is CSAGGDTENYGYTF. CDR3 coding DNA: TGCAGCGCTGGGGGGGACACAGAAAACTATGGCTACACCTTC.

This clonotype appeared many times. The J gene is TRBJ2-1, the V gene TRBV2; D gene unclear. The CDR3 is 15 residues long. V was shortened by 2 bases and J by 8 bases, with 16 bases between the two germline ends. The germline gives CDR1 SNHLY, CDR2 FYNNEI. Here the CDR3 reads CASSERSPAPHEQFF. CDR3 in DNA: TGTGCCAGCAGTGAAAGAAGTCCCGCCCCCCATGAGCAGTTCTTC. The entire variable domain, with the rest obtained from reference TRBV2 and TRBJ2-1, is as follows: EPEVTQTPSHQVTQMGQEVILRCVPISNHLYFYWYRQILGQKVEFLVSFYNNEISEKSEIFDDQFSVERPDGSNFTLKIRSTKLEDSAMYFCASSERSPAPHEQFFGPGTRLTVL.

This clonotype occurred a few times. The V call is TRBV28, the J call TRBJ2-7; 8 bases map to TRBD1. Germline V lookup: CDR1 MDHEN, CDR2 SYDVKM. The CDR3 length is 12 residues. J lost 11 bases, V lost 2 bases, and 5 bases had no gene match. Written as DNA, the CDR3 is TGTGCCAGCAGTTTACCGGACAGGGAAAAGTACTTC. Amino acids: CASSLPDREKYF.

This clonotype has just a few counts. V is TRBV7-2 and J is TRBJ2-3; the D gene is possibly TRBD2 (6 bases). V was trimmed by 3 bases and J by 1 base, leaving 11 bases between them. Germline V gives CDR1 SGHTA, CDR2 FQGNSA. The CDR3 runs 15 residues. CDR3 in amino acids: CASSFTSRGTDTQYF. DNA of the CDR3: TGTGCCAGCAGCTTTACTAGCAGGGGCACAGATACGCAGTATTTT.

The CDR3 loop is CASSFTDRLYNSPLHF. The CDR3 DNA is TGTGCCAGCAGCTTCACAGACAGGCTCTATAATTCACCCCTCCACTTT. This sequence joins TRBV21-1 and TRBJ1-6; the D call of TRBD1 is as the table states it, not checked on the DNA. TRBV21-1 is deemed a pseudogene. This CDR3 contains 16 residues.

This clonotype was detected many times. J is TRBJ2-2 and V is TRBV4-2; 9 nucleotides agree with TRBD1. Trimming at V came to 5 bases and at J to 8 bases, leaving 9 bases not matched to a gene. The CDR3 contains 15 residues. The germline V gene has CDR1 LGHNA and CDR2 YNFKEQ. The CDR3 sequence is CASSTTQGAGGELFF. The CDR3 bases are TGTGCCAGCAGCACTACACAGGGGGCGGGTGGGGAGCTGTTTTTT.

A word on this clonotype: One end of the junction varies from germline; a read error may be responsible. The chain joins TRBV7-2 to TRBJ2-7, with D perhaps matching TRBD1 (6 bases). Germline CDR1 reads SGHTA; CDR2 reads FQGNSA. The CDR3 is 15 amino acids. CDR3 nucleotide sequence: TGTGCCAGCAGCTCCTACACCGGGACAAATTACGAGCAGCACTTC. It translates to CASSSYTGTNYEQHF.

The genes are TRBV20-1 and TRBJ1-2; unclear D gene. There are 14 residues in the CDR3. Trimming stripped 5 bases from V and 8 bases from J, with 21 bases between. Germline V gives CDR1 DFQATT, CDR2 SNEGSKA (reference sequence). The CDR3 here is CSAEDWSVREGYTF. CDR3 coding DNA: TGCAGTGCTGAGGACTGGTCCGTGCGTGAGGGCTACACCTTC.

This clonotype was seen at least ten times. This chain links TRBV18 with TRBJ2-1, with 7 bases fitting TRBD2. Germline V CDR1 and CDR2: KGHSH, LQKENI. The V and J ends lost 3 bases and 6 bases, in that order; junction bases with no gene match: 14. This CDR3 is 17 amino acids long. The DNA for the CDR3 is TGTGCCAGCTCACCGCCCCGAGGAGAGACGGGGGGCAATGAGCAGTTCTTC. Amino acid sequence: CASSPPRGETGGNEQFF.

This clonotype has ten or more counts. The chain joins TRBV5-1 to TRBJ1-2; D remains unclear. CDR1 is SGHRS, CDR2 YFSETQ, per germline. This CDR3 is 13 amino acids long. Trimming took off 4 bases at V and 3 bases at J, with 10 bases between the two ends. The CDR3 region has the DNA TGCGCCAGCAGCAGGAACAGCTACTATGGCTACACCTTC. This sequence encodes CASSRNSYYGYTF.

The sample holds many counts of this clonotype. V usage is TRBV24-1 and J usage is TRBJ2-1, with D tentatively TRBD1 (6 bases). There are 13 residues in the CDR3. CDR1 is KGHDR, CDR2 SFDVKD, per germline. V lost 7 bases and J 6 bases, leaving 12 bases between the germline ends. The CDR3 region has the DNA TGTGCCACCAGGCCCCTCAGGGGCAATGAGCAGTTCTTC. Residues: CATRPLRGNEQFF.

The table lists this clonotype with many counts. The rearrangement uses TRBV5-1 and TRBJ2-1, with 14 bases aligning to TRBD2. The CDR3 runs 14 residues. CDR1 is SGHRS, CDR2 YFSETQ, per germline. V shed 7 bases, J shed 6 bases, and the junction held 3 bases outside the gene matches. The CDR3 sequence: CASQTSGGVNEQFF. The CDR3 bases are TGCGCCAGCCAGACTAGCGGGGGGGTCAATGAGCAGTTCTTC.

This clonotype came up many times. This sequence joins TRBV3-1 and TRBJ1-2; D might be TRBD1 (5 bases). The CDR3 is made up of 13 amino acids. Trimming took 4 bases from V and 5 from J, leaving 11 bases between them. The germline V gene encodes CDR1 LGHDT and CDR2 YNNKEL (reference sequence). This CDR3 reads CASSPGGSYGYTF. The CDR3 coding sequence is TGTGCCAGCAGCCCGGGGGGGTCTTATGGCTACACCTTC.

The chain has TRBV4-3 and TRBJ2-2; 8 bases match TRBD1. V lost 1 base to trimming and J lost 4 bases; unmatched junction nucleotides: 5. The CDR3 is 16 amino acids. CDR1 LGHNA and CDR2 YSLEER come from the germline V gene. This chain's CDR3 is CASSQAGQGFTGELFF. As DNA, the CDR3 is TGCGCCAGCAGCCAAGCCGGACAGGGCTTCACCGGGGAGCTGTTTTTT.

This clonotype came up many times. V is TRBV6-4 and J is TRBJ1-2; D is undetermined. The germline V gene encodes CDR1 MRHNA and CDR2 SNTAGT. V was clipped by 2 bases and J by 8 bases, with 18 bases between them. There are 15 residues in the CDR3. The CDR3: CASSDRAGGPNGYTF. The CDR3 DNA reads TGTGCCAGCAGTGACAGGGCAGGCGGACCAAACGGCTACACCTTC.

The chain joins TRBV7-2 to TRBJ2-7, with D perhaps TRBD1 (6 bases). Germline lookup yields CDR1 SGHTA and CDR2 FQGNSA. The V gene lost 5 bases and the J gene lost 0 bases, with 11 bases spanning the gap. The CDR3 is 14 amino acids. CDR3 protein: CASSPKTGSYEQYF. The CDR3 coding sequence is TGTGCCAGCAGCCCGAAGACAGGCTCCTACGAGCAGTACTTC.

This rearrangement joins TRBV4-2 to TRBJ1-1; 7 bases match TRBD1. The CDR3 covers 12 residues. Germline CDR1 is LGHNA and CDR2 is YNFKEQ. V gave up 10 bases and J gave up 11 bases; unmatched junction bases: 13. The CDR3 coding sequence is TGTGCCACAACAGGGGCCCGGGGAGAGGCTTTCTTT. This codes for CATTGARGEAFF.

This clonotype was observed a handful of times. J is TRBJ1-2 and V is TRBV5-1; D is unresolved. V was clipped by 0 bases and J by 6 bases, with 12 bases between them. The germline V gene has CDR1 SGHRS and CDR2 YFSETQ. CDR3 length: 14 amino acids. As DNA, the CDR3 is TGCGCCAGCAGCTTGGAGACGGCTACCAATGGCTACACCTTC. Residues: CASSLETATNGYTF.

This clonotype was counted ten times or more. The chain uses TRBV20-1 and TRBJ1-6; a possible D gene is TRBD1 (6 bases). Trimming removed 5 bases from V and 5 bases from J, with 13 bases in between. CDR1 is DFQATT, CDR2 SNEGSKA, per germline (reference sequence). This CDR3 spans 14 amino acids. CDR3 bases: TGCAGTGCTGCTAGGGACACCAATAATTCACCCCTCCACTTT. This translates into CSAARDTNNSPLHF.

This clonotype was seen more than once but under ten times. The chain joins TRBV6-1 to TRBJ2-7; D gene uncertain. The CDR3 length is 13 residues. CDR1 is MNHNS and CDR2 is SASEGT in the germline V gene. The V and J ends lost 10 bases and 1 base respectively, with 14 bases between them. The DNA for the CDR3 is TGTGCCACTCGGAAGCCTCAATCCTACGAGCAGTACTTC. This gives the protein CATRKPQSYEQYF.

The sample holds many counts of this clonotype. One end of the junction varies from germline; a read error may be responsible. The rearrangement links TRBV5-6 to TRBJ1-5, with 7 positions matching TRBD1. This CDR3 has 12 residues. Germline CDR1 is SGHDT and CDR2 is YYEEEE. The CDR3 DNA reads as TGTGCCAGCAGCTGGGGGTCGGGACAGTCAGAGTTT. This sequence encodes CASSWGSGQSEF. Using reference TRBV5-6 and TRBJ1-5 for the parts outside the CDR3, the full variable domain is DAGVTQSPTHLIKTRGQQVTLRCSPKSGHDTVSWYQQALGQGPQFIFQYYEEEERQRGNFPDRFSGHQFPNYSSELNVNALLLGDSALYLCASSWGSGQSEFGDGTRLSIL.

This clonotype was seen a few times. The gene calls are TRBV6-1 and TRBJ1-4; D is uncertain. Trimming removed 6 bases from V and 0 bases from J, with 11 bases in between. Germline loops: CDR1 MNHNS, CDR2 SASEGT. CDR3 length: 15 residues. The DNA of the CDR3 is TGTGCCAGCAGCGAATACAGACCAACTAATGAAAAACTGTTTTTT. It specifies CASSEYRPTNEKLFF.

This clonotype was detected ten times or more. The rearrangement uses TRBV12-3 or TRBV12-4 and TRBJ1-4; D is unclear. CDR3 length: 15 amino acids. V was clipped by 4 bases and J by 8 bases, with 17 bases between them. CDR3 in DNA: TGTGCCAGCAGTTCGCCTGAGGGCTCGGGGGAAAAACTGTTTTTT. This translates into CASSSPEGSGEKLFF.

This clonotype was counted at least ten times. The rearrangement joins TRBV28 to TRBJ1-1; no definite D call. The CDR3 contains 12 residues. Trimming cost V 1 base and J 6 bases, with 6 bases left between them. Germline CDR1 is MDHEN and CDR2 is SYDVKM. In nucleotides, the CDR3 is TGTGCCAGCAGTTTATCTGGGGCTGAAGCTTTCTTT. This translates into CASSLSGAEAFF. Full variable domain (rest looked up from reference TRBV28 and TRBJ1-1): DVKVTQSSRYLVKRTGEKVFLECVQDMDHENMFWYRQDPGLGLRLIYFSYDVKMKEKGDIPEGYSVSREKKERFSLILESASTNQTSMYLCASSLSGAEAFFGQGTRLTVV.

This clonotype was counted at least ten times. J is TRBJ2-1 and V is TRBV10-2; D remains ambiguous. Trimming pared 4 bases from V and 2 bases from J, leaving 3 bases between. CDR1 is WSHSY and CDR2 is SAAADI in the germline V gene. There are 12 residues in the CDR3. Written as DNA, the CDR3 is TGCGCCAGCAGTGGACCCTACAATGAGCAGTTCTTC. This translates into CASSGPYNEQFF.